This T cell receptor beta chain was recovered during a study of T cell repertoires in cytomegalovirus infection. Overall study: The authors relied on CMV epitopes, both recently identified HLA-C-restricted and well-studied HLA-B-restricted.

TCRdb reanalysed the reads using MiXCR and keeps one entry per CDR3 protein. The sample consists of some 320,000 distinct CDR3 sequences, 29% of them appearing once. The CDR3 runs 17 residues. CDR1 and CDR2 (germline): MDHEN, SYDVKM. This clonotype was seen only a few times. Its matching antigen is unknown. An end of the junction differs from the germline gene, which may be a read error. General observations from the study: The ex vivo response was dominated by HLA-C-restricted CMV-specific TCR beta clonotypes.

The TCR comes from a human donor in good health (CMV status not recorded). Some clones in this sample may be carry-over from other donors' samples. The source material was cultured PBMCs, sampled from culture after CMV antigen stimulation. The chain employs TRBV28 and TRBJ2-7, with a possible D match to TRBD1 (6 bases). CDR3 protein: CASSLWYARGSSYEQYF. The CDR3 DNA is TGTGCCAGCAGCTTATGGTATGCCAGGGGAAGCTCCTACGAGCAGTACTTC.